The rows below give T cell receptor beta chains drawn from one sample of a study of CD4 and CD8 cells across lung adenocarcinoma regions. TCRdb processed the PCR reads anew with MiXCR; each CDR3 protein has one entry. This table has more than 11,000 distinct CDR3 sequences, 35% to 55% appearing once. The source material was CD4+ T cells from the center of a lung tumor. The receptor source for this set is a male donor with lung adenocarcinoma. The CD4 and CD8 labels of this study may be unreliable. Each CDR3 is given with its conserved first and last residue. The order of the fields is D gene, CDR3 length, V gene, clone size, J gene, CDR3 protein, CDR3 DNA. D genes are given only for firm matches. Clone size appears in some rows only: once, few, many, or a class for an expanded clone.

-	11	TRBV7-3	-	TRBJ2-5	CASSLANEQYF	TGTGCCAGCAGCTTAGCGAATGAGCAGTACTTC
-	14	TRBV10-1	-	TRBJ2-1	CASSPSGDYNEQFF	TGCGCCAGCAGTCCCAGCGGAGACTACAATGAGCAGTTCTTC
-	17	TRBV11-2	-	TRBJ1-3	CVSSLVGTSNSGNTIYF	TGTGTCAGCAGCTTAGTCGGGACATCAAACTCTGGAAACACCATATATTTT
-	14	TRBV6-1	-	TRBJ2-3	CGGTGVGGKDIQYF	TGCGGCGGCACGGGGGTGGGGGGCAAAGATATTCAGTATTTC
-	16	TRBV6-1	few	TRBJ2-3	CASSEAPGNFPDTQYF	TGTGCCAGCAGTGAAGCACCGGGCAACTTTCCAGATACGCAGTATTTT
TRBD2	13	TRBV6-5	many	TRBJ2-5	CATRWREGETQYF	TGTGCCACCCGTTGGCGGGAGGGAGAGACCCAGTACTTC
-	12	TRBV28	medium-sized	TRBJ2-1	CASRDFNNEQFF	TGTGCCAGCAGGGACTTCAACAATGAGCAGTTCTTC
TRBD2	13	TRBV6-1	-	TRBJ2-1	CASSGANSGELFF	TGTGCCAGCAGTGGAGCGAACAGCGGGGAGCTGTTCTTC
-	15	TRBV27	-	TRBJ2-6	CASMTGLQSKNIQYF	TGTGCCAGCATGACGGGGCTGCAATCCAAAAATATTCAGTATTTC
TRBD2	15	TRBV6-1	-	TRBJ2-3	CASGFSGGGGDTQYF	TGTGCCAGCGGGTTCAGCGGGGGTGGCGGAGATACCCAGTACTTT
-	15	TRBV10-1	-	TRBJ2-3	CATGKGGTDQDTQYF	TGCGCCACGGGGAAGGGCGGGACTGACCAAGATACCCAGTACTTT
-	15	TRBV6-5	-	TRBJ2-3	CASRLQSVITGTQYF	TGTGCCAGCAGACTCCAGTCCGTGATTACCGGTACGCAGTATTTT
TRBD1	17	TRBV23-1	-	TRBJ2-3	CASSQNLTGTGTDTQYF	TGCGCCAGCAGTCAAAATTTAACCGGGACAGGGACAGATACGCAGTATTTT
-	12	TRBV11-2	few	TRBJ2-3	CASSLSTDTQYF	TGTGCCAGCAGCCTTAGCACAGATACGCAGTATTTT
-	15	TRBV5-1	few	TRBJ2-5	CASSGGPVGQETQYF	TGCGCCAGCAGCGGGGGCCCTGTAGGCCAAGAGACCCAGTACTTC
-	15	TRBV6-2/TRBV6-3	once	TRBJ2-7	CASSYGTGPLDEQYF	TGTGCCAGCAGTTATGGGACCGGACCATTGGACGAGCAGTACTTC
-	12	TRBV10-3	-	TRBJ2-1	CAIAPSVNEQFF	TGTGCCATCGCCCCTAGCGTCAATGAGCAGTTCTTC
-	16	TRBV30	few	TRBJ2-3	CAWSVLSGTYTDTQYF	TGTGCCTGGAGTGTACTGAGTGGGACATATACAGATACGCAGTATTTT
-	13	TRBV5-1	-	TRBJ1-2	CASSLEGSYGYTF	TGCGCCAGCAGCTTGGAGGGAAGCTATGGCTACACCTTC
TRBD2	16	TRBV12-3/TRBV12-4	many	TRBJ2-5	CASSLAGTSGKETQYF	TGTGCCAGCAGTTTAGCCGGGACTAGCGGGAAAGAGACCCAGTACTTC
-	13	TRBV6-1	-	TRBJ2-5	CASSRGQQETQYF	TGTGCCAGCAGCCGGGGACAACAAGAGACCCAGTACTTC
-	16	TRBV27	-	TRBJ2-3	CASSLNVGGGSDTQYF	TGTGCCAGCAGTTTGAATGTCGGGGGTGGGTCAGATACGCAGTATTTT
-	15	TRBV12-3/TRBV12-4	many	TRBJ2-3	CASSRSGVVGDTQYF	TGTGCCAGCAGCAGATCCGGGGTCGTAGGAGATACGCAGTATTTT
TRBD2	11	TRBV27	medium-sized	TRBJ2-3	CASSLDGGGYF	TGTGCCAGCAGTTTAGACGGGGGGGGGTATTTT
TRBD1	13	TRBV6-1	-	TRBJ2-5	CASSTRTGGKQYF	TGTGCCAGCAGTACCCGGACAGGGGGTAAGCAGTACTTC
-	15	TRBV27	once	TRBJ2-3	CAGGLGGRDKDTQYF	TGTGCCGGGGGGCTCGGGGGCCGTGACAAAGATACGCAGTATTTC
TRBD1	15	TRBV6-1	-	TRBJ2-3	CARTDKAGGTGKQYF	TGTGCCCGCACCGACAAGGCAGGGGGCACCGGGAAGCAGTATTTT
-	16	TRBV6-1	-	TRBJ1-2	CASSEGQDWSNYGYTF	TGTGCCAGCAGTGAAGGACAGGATTGGTCTAACTATGGCTACACCTTC
-	15	TRBV15	-	TRBJ2-1	CATRAGTAQGNEQFF	TGTGCCACCAGGGCCGGGACTGCCCAGGGCAATGAGCAGTTCTTC